This T cell receptor beta chain came from a study of regulatory T cells in long-lasting Graves disease. The table lists this clonotype with many counts. According to the study, TCR beta libraries were built with iRepertoire HTBI primers and CDR3-region Arm-PCR. TCRdb re-called the multiplex PCR reads with MiXCR, one entry per CDR3 protein. The table has about 330,000 distinct CDR3 sequences, around 16% seen once. This CDR3 region has 15 residues. Germline V lookup: CDR1 SGHTA, CDR2 FQGNSA. V trimming: 1 base; J trimming: 6 bases; junction bases outside the gene matches: 6. Specified time point: newly diagnosed GD, antithyroid drugs for less than 3 months. With RNA extracted from PBMCs as input, the TCR library was made. These same data were also listed under a study on T cells in Graves' hyperthyroidism and ophthalmopathy.

V gene TRBV7-2 combines with J gene TRBJ2-1, with 7 bases matching TRBD2. The receptor comes from a woman in her late teens or twenties with Graves disease. The sample consisted of peripheral blood mononuclear cells (PBMCs), taken at new diagnosis, from a patient treated with antithyroid drugs. This CDR3 reads CASSLGGGAANEQFF. In DNA form, the CDR3 reads TGTGCCAGCAGCTTAGGGGGAGGGGCGGCCAATGAGCAGTTCTTC.